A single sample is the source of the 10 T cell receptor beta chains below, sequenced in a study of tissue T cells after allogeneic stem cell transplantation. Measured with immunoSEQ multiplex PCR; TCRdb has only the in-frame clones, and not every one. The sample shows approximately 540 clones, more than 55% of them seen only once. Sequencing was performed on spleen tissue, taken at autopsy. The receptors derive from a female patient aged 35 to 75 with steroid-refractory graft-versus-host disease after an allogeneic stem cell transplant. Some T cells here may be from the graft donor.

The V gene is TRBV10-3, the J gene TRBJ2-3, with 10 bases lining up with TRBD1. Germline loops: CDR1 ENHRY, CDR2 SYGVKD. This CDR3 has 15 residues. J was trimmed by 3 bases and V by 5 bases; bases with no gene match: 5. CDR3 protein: CAISSGTGVTDTQYF. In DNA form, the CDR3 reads TGTGCCATCAGTTCCGGGACAGGGGTAACAGATACGCAGTATTTT.

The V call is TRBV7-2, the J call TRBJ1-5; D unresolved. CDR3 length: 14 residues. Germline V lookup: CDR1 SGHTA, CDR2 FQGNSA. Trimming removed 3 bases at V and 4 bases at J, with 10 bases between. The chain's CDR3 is CASSFQDGNQPQHF. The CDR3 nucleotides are TGTGCCAGCAGCTTCCAGGACGGGAATCAGCCCCAGCATTTT.

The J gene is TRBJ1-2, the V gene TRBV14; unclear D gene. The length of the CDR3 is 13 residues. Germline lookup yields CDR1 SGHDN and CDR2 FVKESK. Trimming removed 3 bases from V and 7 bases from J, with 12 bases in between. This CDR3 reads CASSHIASVGYTF. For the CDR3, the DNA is TGTGCCAGCAGCCACATTGCCAGCGTTGGCTACACCTTC.

This chain's CDR3 is CASSPGTDSGGTYEQYF. The CDR3 DNA follows: TGTGCCAGCTCACCAGGGACAGATAGCGGGGGGACGTACGAGCAGTACTTC. The chain combines TRBV18 with TRBJ2-7; 10 bases line up with TRBD2. CDR3 length: 17 residues. V gave up 2 bases and J gave up 4 bases; unmatched junction bases: 11. Germline V lookup: CDR1 KGHSH, CDR2 LQKENI.

The CDR3 DNA is TGTGCCAGCACCCGAGAGGGACTTCGCACAGATACGCAGTATTTT. The encoded protein is CASTREGLRTDTQYF. This chain links TRBV6-5 with TRBJ2-3, with D perhaps matching TRBD2 (6 bases). Trimming took 7 bases from V and 1 from J, leaving 15 bases between them. CDR3 length equals 15 residues. Germline V gene sequence: CDR1 MNHEY, CDR2 SVGAGI.

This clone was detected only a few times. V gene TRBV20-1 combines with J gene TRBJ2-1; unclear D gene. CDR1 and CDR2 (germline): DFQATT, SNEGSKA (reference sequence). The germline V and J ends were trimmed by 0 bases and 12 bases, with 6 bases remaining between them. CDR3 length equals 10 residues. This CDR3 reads CSAREVWQFF. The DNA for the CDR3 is TGCAGTGCTAGAGAGGTTTGGCAGTTCTTC.

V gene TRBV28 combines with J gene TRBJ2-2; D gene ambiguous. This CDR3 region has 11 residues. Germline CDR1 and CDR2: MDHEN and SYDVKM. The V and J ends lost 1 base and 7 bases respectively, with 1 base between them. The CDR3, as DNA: TGTGCCAGCAGTTTATTCGGGGAGCTGTTTTTT. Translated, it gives CASSLFGELFF.

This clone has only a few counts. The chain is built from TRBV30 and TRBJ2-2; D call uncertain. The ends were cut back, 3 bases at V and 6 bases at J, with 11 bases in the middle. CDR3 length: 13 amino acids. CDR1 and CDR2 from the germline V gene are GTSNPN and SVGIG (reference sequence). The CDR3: CAWSVSWAGELFF. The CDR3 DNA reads TGTGCCTGGAGCGTCTCATGGGCCGGGGAGCTGTTTTTT.

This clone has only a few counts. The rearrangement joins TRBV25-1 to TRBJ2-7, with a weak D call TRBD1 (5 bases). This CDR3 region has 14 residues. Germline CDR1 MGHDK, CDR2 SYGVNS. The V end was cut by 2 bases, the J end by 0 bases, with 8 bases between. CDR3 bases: TGTGCCAGCAGTGAACAGGGTTTCTCCTACGAGCAGTACTTC. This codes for CASSEQGFSYEQYF.

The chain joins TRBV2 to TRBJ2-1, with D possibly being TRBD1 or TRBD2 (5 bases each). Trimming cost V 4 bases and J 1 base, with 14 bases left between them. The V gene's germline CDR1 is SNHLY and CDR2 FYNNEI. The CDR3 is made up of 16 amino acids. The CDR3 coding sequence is TGTGCCAGCAGTGTGCGGGCTTGGGGGTCCTACAATGAGCAGTTCTTC. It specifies CASSVRAWGSYNEQFF.